Listed here are 19 T cell receptor beta chains from one sample, sequenced in a study of neoadjuvant anti-PD-1 for oral cavity cancer (dated by TCRdb to about 2021). The time point label on this specimen signifies: before neoadjuvant nivolumab. Receptor amplification or capture employed the immunoSEQ multiplex PCR assay. What TCRdb holds here is the immuneACCESS table cut down to in-frame rearrangements. Part of the clones is not present; checked against another copy, under half of the missing clones reflect an unresolved V gene, and the others are unexplained. The table for this sample lists around 81,000 clones; 84% of them were counted only once. About 2.9% of the sample is taken by the ten largest. The sample here was PBMCs, taken before nivolumab (anti-PD-1) treatment. These TCRs come from a person aged 35-79 years with oral cavity squamous cell carcinoma.

This clone has a single count. The J gene is TRBJ2-6, the V gene TRBV7-6; the D is unclear. The germline V and J ends were trimmed by 5 bases and 3 bases, with 11 bases remaining between them. This CDR3 contains 15 residues. CDR1 is SGHVS and CDR2 is FNYEAQ in the germline V gene. The CDR3: CASSHRLDGANVLTF. CDR3 in DNA: TGTGCCAGCAGCCACCGACTCGATGGGGCCAACGTCCTGACTTTC.

This clone was counted between two and nine times. This sequence joins TRBV9 and TRBJ2-3, with 11 bases aligning to TRBD2. The CDR3 extends over 16 amino acids. J gave up 2 bases and V 4 bases, and 6 bases lay outside the gene matches. Germline V gene data show CDR1 as SGDLS and CDR2 as YYNGEE. CDR3 protein: CASSSRLAGLTDTQYF. CDR3 nucleotide sequence: TGTGCCAGCAGCTCCCGACTAGCGGGACTCACAGATACGCAGTATTTT.

The genes are TRBV10-3 and TRBJ2-5; 8 bases are shared with TRBD1. CDR3 length equals 15 residues. Losses at the gene ends were 4 bases for V and 2 bases for J; bases not matched to a gene: 6. The V gene's germline CDR1 is ENHRY and CDR2 SYGVKD. CDR3 loop: CAISGATGAQETQYF. CDR3 coding DNA: TGTGCCATCAGTGGGGCGACAGGGGCGCAAGAGACCCAGTACTTC.

DNA of the CDR3: TGTGCCAGCAGCGCGAACAGGGGAGGCTCTTTCGAGCAGTACTTC. Translated: CASSANRGGSFEQYF. The gene calls are TRBV2 and TRBJ2-7; perhaps TRBD1 as D (7 bases). The CDR3 extends over 15 amino acids. The V gene's germline CDR1 is SNHLY and CDR2 FYNNEI. The ends were cut back, 6 bases at V and 6 bases at J, with 21 bases in the middle.

The chain couples TRBV30 to TRBJ2-1, with D tentatively TRBD2 (6 bases). The CDR3 extends over 18 amino acids. Per germline, CDR1 GTSNPN and CDR2 SVGIG (reference sequence). The ends were cut back, 0 bases at V and 0 bases at J, with 18 bases in the middle. The DNA for the CDR3 is TGTGCCTGGAGTGTACTGGGGACTCGTATAAGCTCCTACAATGAGCAGTTCTTC. Its translation: CAWSVLGTRISSYNEQFF.

This clone was recorded at least ten times. The chain is built from TRBV5-6 and TRBJ2-6; no clear D. CDR1 is SGHDT and CDR2 is YYEEEE in the germline V gene. This CDR3 is 18 amino acids long. V lost 0 bases, J lost 2 bases, and 15 bases lay in between. CDR3 DNA sequence: TGTGCCAGCAGCTTGGGTAAGAAGGCTCCACCTGGGGCCAACGTCCTGACTTTC. This gives the protein CASSLGKKAPPGANVLTF.

This clone appeared once. This chain connects TRBV10-3 to TRBJ1-1; 7 bases fit TRBD1. The ends lost 3 bases at V and 9 bases at J; junction bases unmatched: 13. The CDR3 has 15 amino acids. Germline V gene sequence: CDR1 ENHRY, CDR2 SYGVKD. The CDR3 is CAISEGVGTVSKAFF. The CDR3 region has the DNA TGTGCCATCAGTGAAGGGGTTGGGACAGTAAGCAAAGCTTTCTTT.

The CDR3 DNA sequence: TGTGCCAGCAGGGACAGGGTCACTGAAGCTTTCTTT. Amino acids: CASRDRVTEAFF. This chain connects TRBV6-6 to TRBJ1-1; 8 bases agree with TRBD1. Trimming cost V 6 bases and J 4 bases; bases outside gene matches: 1. The CDR3 consists of 12 residues. The germline CDR1 and CDR2 sequences are MNHNY and SVGAGI (reference sequence).

The J gene is TRBJ2-5, the V gene TRBV14, with TRBD1 matching over 7 bases. The germline V gene has CDR1 SGHDN and CDR2 FVKESK. With 4 bases clipped from V and 4 bases from J, the junction kept 6 bases outside the gene matches. The CDR3 is made up of 14 amino acids. CDR3 sequence reads: CASSPRQGRETQYF. DNA for the CDR3: TGTGCCAGCAGCCCCCGACAGGGACGAGAGACCCAGTACTTC.

The chain has TRBV6-5 and TRBJ2-7, with D hard to call. Trimming left V 5 bases short and J 0 bases short, with 8 bases between. The V gene's germline CDR1 is MNHEY and CDR2 SVGAGI. The CDR3 is 13 amino acids. DNA for the CDR3: TGTGCCAGCAGTGGGCAAGGCTCCTACGAGCAGTACTTC. Amino acid sequence: CASSGQGSYEQYF.

The chain has TRBV29-1 and TRBJ2-3; TRBD2 might be the D (6 bases). Trimming took 5 bases from V and 4 from J, leaving 13 bases between them. Germline V CDR1 and CDR2: SQVTM, ANQGSEA. The length of the CDR3 is 13 residues. This CDR3 reads CSVSTGLSDTQYF. As DNA, the CDR3 is TGCAGCGTTAGTACGGGACTTTCAGATACGCAGTATTTT.

This rearrangement joins TRBV5-1 to TRBJ2-7; D might be TRBD2 (5 bases). Germline values: CDR1 SGHRS, CDR2 YFSETQ. V was shortened by 3 bases and J by 3 bases, with 10 bases between the two germline ends. This CDR3 is built from 13 residues. DNA for the CDR3: TGCGCCAGCAGCTCAAGCGGTGGCTACGAGCAGTACTTC. Translating gives CASSSSGGYEQYF.

This chain links TRBV6-1 with TRBJ2-2, with TRBD2 matching over 8 bases. Unmatched junction bases numbered 8, after V lost 2 bases and J lost 0 bases. The CDR3 extends over 18 amino acids. Looked up from germline, CDR1 is MNHNS and CDR2 is SASEGT. CDR3 in DNA: TGTGCCAGCAGTGAATCGGCAAGCGGGAGCTCGAACACCGGGGAGCTGTTTTTT. Amino acids: CASSESASGSSNTGELFF.

By share, this clone ranks as medium-sized (0.01 to 0.1%). The genes are TRBV4-1 and TRBJ2-2, with TRBD1 matching 7 bases. Trimming at V came to 3 bases and at J to 3 bases, leaving 10 bases not matched to a gene. The CDR3 covers 17 residues. The V gene's germline CDR1 is MGHRA and CDR2 YSYEKL. This CDR3 reads CASSQGPQGSDTGELFF. Written as DNA, the CDR3 is TGCGCCAGCAGCCAGGGTCCACAGGGGTCTGACACCGGGGAGCTGTTTTTT.

This clone was counted a single time. The genes are TRBV5-1 and TRBJ2-7; D unclear. Between the trimmed V and J ends, which lost 0 bases and 4 bases, there was a span of 14 bases. The germline V gene encodes CDR1 SGHRS and CDR2 YFSETQ. The CDR3 consists of 15 residues. The CDR3 is CASSLAIGFPYEQYF. As DNA, the CDR3 is TGCGCCAGCAGCTTGGCCATCGGCTTTCCTTACGAGCAGTACTTC.

The chain couples TRBV6-5 to TRBJ1-3; a possible D gene is TRBD1 (6 bases). V lost 6 bases, J lost 2 bases, and 14 bases lay in between. The CDR3 spans 15 residues. CDR1 is MNHEY and CDR2 is SVGAGI in the germline V gene. CDR3 nucleotides: TGTGCCAGCAGCTCCGGGACATCGACTGGAAACACCATATATTTT. This codes for CASSSGTSTGNTIYF.

The rearrangement links TRBV4-1 to TRBJ2-7; D may match TRBD1 or TRBD2 (5 bases each). Trimming cost V 8 bases and J 7 bases, with 21 bases left between them. The CDR3 spans 14 residues. Looked up from germline, CDR1 is MGHRA and CDR2 is YSYEKL. The DNA of the CDR3 is TGCGCCAGCGACACGGAGAGGGGAGCGTATGAGCAGTACTTC. It is translated as CASDTERGAYEQYF.

The gene calls are TRBV5-6 and TRBJ2-3; weak D call: TRBD1 (5 bases). V was pared by 0 bases and J by 2 bases, with 10 bases between. The CDR3 has 15 residues. Germline V CDR1 and CDR2: SGHDT, YYEEEE. The CDR3 DNA reads as TGTGCCAGCAGCTTGGGAACAGGCCTCACAGATACGCAGTATTTT. This encodes CASSLGTGLTDTQYF.

About this clone: Since a much larger clone is just one base distant, this may be a read error. The chain has TRBV7-3 and TRBJ2-2, with 7 positions matching TRBD2. The CDR3 length is 16 residues. Germline V gives CDR1 SGHTA, CDR2 FQGTGA. The CDR3 spells CTSSPVGRAGTGELFF. CDR3 DNA sequence: TGTACCAGCAGCCCGGTGGGGAGGGCGGGGACCGGGGAGCTGTTTTTT.